This T cell receptor (beta chain) was identified in a study of a mutant IDH1 vaccine in newly diagnosed glioma. Study details: Before enrollment, the patients had been treated with radiotherapy alone, temozolomide alone, or both together. Most of them had received both.

The ends lost 2 bases at V and 5 bases at J; junction bases unmatched: 2. The V gene's germline CDR1 is MNHEY and CDR2 SVGAGI. CDR3 length: 15 amino acids. As for time point: week 35, safety follow-up. In the vaccine, a single dose held 300 ug of the mutant IDH1 20-mer peptide, along with topical imiquimod. The repertoire was sequenced with immunoSEQ multiplex PCR; TCRdb's copy has only in-frame clones and lacks some. The sample lists roughly 50,000 clones, around four fifths occurring once. A note on this clone: Its antigen is unidentified.

The receptor comes from a man aged 35 to 55 with glioma. This specimen consisted of PBMCs, obtained from a glioma patient whose treatment included an IDH1 peptide vaccine. V usage is TRBV6-5 and J usage is TRBJ1-6, with TRBD1 matching over 8 bases. CDR3 amino acids: CASSYATGDNSPLHF. The CDR3 coding sequence is TGTGCCAGCAGTTACGCGACAGGGGATAATTCACCCCTCCACTTT.